Listed below are T cell receptor beta chains from one sample, sequenced in a study of Graves' ophthalmopathy and Graves' hyperthyroidism. TCRdb reprocessed the multiplex PCR reads with MiXCR, giving one entry per CDR3 protein. The sample holds about 620,000 distinct CDR3 sequences, 22% seen once. Sample: peripheral blood. These receptors all stem from a woman aged 18-29 years with stable Graves' hyperthyroidism. Some clones in this sample may be carry-over from other donors' samples. Each CDR3 is given with its conserved first and last residue. Each record gives: V gene, D gene, J gene, CDR3 protein. D genes are given only for firm matches.

V: TRBV2
D: TRBD1
J: TRBJ2-7
CDR3: CATTMIGTGIRYEQYF

V: TRBV4-1
D: NA
J: TRBJ2-5
CDR3: CASSQGDLQETQYF

V: TRBV12-3/TRBV12-4
D: NA
J: TRBJ1-5
CDR3: CASSLGSGESNQPQHF

V: TRBV5-1
D: TRBD1
J: TRBJ2-5
CDR3: CASSREGQVSETQYF

V: TRBV4-1
D: NA
J: TRBJ2-7
CDR3: CASSQDRGEVILGEQYF

V: TRBV29-1
D: NA
J: TRBJ2-7
CDR3: CSVMGTRSPGEQYF

V: TRBV5-1
D: NA
J: TRBJ2-7
CDR3: CASSSIISYEQYF

V: TRBV2
D: TRBD1
J: TRBJ1-5
CDR3: CASSGQGYSNQPQHF

V: TRBV5-1
D: NA
J: TRBJ1-1
CDR3: CASSPTGPGAFF

V: TRBV18
D: TRBD1
J: TRBJ1-1
CDR3: CASSSGTGDVGTEAFF

V: TRBV5-1
D: NA
J: TRBJ2-2
CDR3: CASQRTSTGELFF

V: TRBV30
D: NA
J: TRBJ1-1
CDR3: CAWSVITGLYTEAFF

V: TRBV7-2
D: NA
J: TRBJ2-5
CDR3: CASSQTRDFQETQYF

V: TRBV12-3/TRBV12-4
D: NA
J: TRBJ1-1
CDR3: CASSLAYGDTEAFF

V: TRBV2
D: NA
J: TRBJ1-5
CDR3: CASSAGKGGNQPQHF

V: TRBV7-2
D: NA
J: TRBJ1-1
CDR3: CASSLAGRYNTEAFF

V: TRBV6-1
D: NA
J: TRBJ2-4
CDR3: CASRTPLGTAKNIQYF

V: TRBV2
D: NA
J: TRBJ2-7
CDR3: CASKHRAESLYEQYF